This is a list of T cell receptor beta chains from one sample in a study of blood T cell repertoires in COVID-19. Here immunoSEQ multiplex PCR was the method, and the copy in TCRdb shows in-frame clones only, minus some. The data contain over 200,000 clones, roughly 77% of them singletons. Sequenced sample: PBMCs or T cells enriched from blood (not recorded which). These receptors came from a man in his forties or fifties who had recovered from COVID-19. CDR3s include the opening cysteine and the closing phenylalanine or tryptophan. A D gene is named only where the DNA matches it firmly. Some rows have no size entry. The others give once, few or many, or a class for an expanded clone.

size	V	D	J	DNA	CDR3
NA	TRBV11-2	NA	TRBJ2-1	TGTGCCAGCAGCTTAGGTCGGGTAAATGAGCAGTTCTTC	CASSLGRVNEQFF
NA	TRBV7-2	TRBD2	TRBJ2-3	TGTGCCAGCAGCTTAGGGACTAGCTCAAATACGCAGTATTTT	CASSLGTSSNTQYF
NA	TRBV4-1	NA	TRBJ2-1	TGCGCCAGCAGCCTAAAGGGGACTGAGGCGGAGTTCTTC	CASSLKGTEAEFF
NA	TRBV10-3	TRBD1	TRBJ2-7	TGTGCCATCAGTGATGAGGGACAGGTCTACGAGCAGTACTTC	CAISDEGQVYEQYF
NA	TRBV5-1	TRBD2	TRBJ2-3	TGCGCCAGCAGCCCTACGGGGGGGGCTCCCACAGATACGCAGTATTTT	CASSPTGGAPTDTQYF
NA	TRBV2	TRBD1	TRBJ2-7	TGTGCCAGCAGAGCAGGGGGCAGGTTACCTTACGAGCAGTACTTC	CASRAGGRLPYEQYF
NA	TRBV15	NA	TRBJ2-1	TGTGCCACCAGCAGGCGTGGAGGTGAGCAGTTCTTC	CATSRRGGEQFF
NA	TRBV5-8	NA	TRBJ2-5	TGTGCCAGCAGCACCGGAGGGGGCGGAGAGACCCAGTACTTC	CASSTGGGGETQYF
NA	TRBV11-2	NA	TRBJ2-3	TGTGCCAGCAGCTTAGGAGCCCTAGCGACAGCTAGCACAGATACGCAGTATTTT	CASSLGALATASTDTQYF
NA	TRBV5-8	NA	TRBJ1-1	TGTGCCAGCAGCTTGGGGCCACCAGCTGAAGCTTTCTTT	CASSLGPPAEAFF
once	TRBV9	NA	TRBJ1-1	TGTGCCAGCAGCCCCAGAGGCCTGGGGAGGAACACTGAAGCTTTCTTT	CASSPRGLGRNTEAFF
NA	TRBV5-5	NA	TRBJ2-3	TGTGCCAGCAGCTTGGACGCGGATACGCAGTATTTT	CASSLDADTQYF
NA	TRBV6-5	TRBD1	TRBJ1-2	TGTGCCAGCAGCCCCTTCCAGACAGGGGATGGCTACACCTTC	CASSPFQTGDGYTF
NA	TRBV5-4	NA	TRBJ1-1	TGTGCCAGCAGCTTGGATCACCGAGCGAACACTGAAGCTTTCTTT	CASSLDHRANTEAFF
NA	TRBV7-2	NA	TRBJ1-2	TGTGCCAGCAGCTTAGATGAAGCGGCAGGCGGCTACACCTTC	CASSLDEAAGGYTF
NA	TRBV5-1	TRBD2	TRBJ2-7	TGCGCCACCTCGACTAGCGGGGGCCCCTACGAGCAGTACTTC	CATSTSGGPYEQYF
NA	TRBV2	TRBD2	TRBJ2-2	TGTGCCAGCAGTGAGGGACTAGCGTCGAACACCGGGGAGCTGTTTTTT	CASSEGLASNTGELFF
NA	TRBV2	TRBD2	TRBJ2-5	TGTGCCAGCAGTGCACAGACTAGCGGCCAAGAGACCCAGTACTTC	CASSAQTSGQETQYF
NA	TRBV27	TRBD2	TRBJ2-1	TGTGCCAGCAGTTCTGCGACTAGCGGTTGGTTCTTC	CASSSATSGWFF
NA	TRBV5-1	NA	TRBJ1-3	TGCGCCAGCACCCTGGGGGGAGCTGGAAACACCATATATTTT	CASTLGGAGNTIYF
NA	TRBV19	TRBD1	TRBJ1-4	TGTGCCAGTACCGACAGGGAAAATGAAAAACTGTTTTTT	CASTDRENEKLFF
NA	TRBV25-1	NA	TRBJ1-2	TGTGCCAGCAGGGGTACACAGGGTTTGGGCTACACCTTC	CASRGTQGLGYTF
NA	TRBV5-1	TRBD2	TRBJ2-1	TGCGCCAGCACGGGGGGGCCGGGGGAGCAGTTCTTC	CASTGGPGEQFF
NA	TRBV29-1	NA	TRBJ2-2	TGCAGCGTTGAAAGCCCTATGCACCGGGAGCTGTTTTTT	CSVESPMHRELFF
NA	TRBV6-1	NA	TRBJ1-1	TGTGCCAGCAGTGAAGCTTTTAGGGGCACTGAAGCTTTCTTT	CASSEAFRGTEAFF
NA	TRBV19	NA	TRBJ1-2	TGTGCCAGTAGTATCCAAGGGGTTAACTATGGCTACACCTTC	CASSIQGVNYGYTF
NA	TRBV11-2	TRBD1	TRBJ1-2	TGTGCCAGCAGCTTAGACCGGACAGGGATCCTCCCTTACGATGGCTACACCTTC	CASSLDRTGILPYDGYTF
NA	TRBV3-1/TRBV3-2	NA	TRBJ2-7	TGTGCCAGCAGCCGACAGGGAGGCTACGAGCAGTACTTC	CASSRQGGYEQYF
NA	TRBV30	NA	TRBJ1-6	TGTGCCTGGAGTGTCAGGGCAGGCGTCGGGTCACCCCTCCACTTT	CAWSVRAGVGSPLHF
NA	TRBV2	TRBD1	TRBJ1-6	TGTGCCAGCAGCCGGGACAGGGAAAGCTCCTATAATTCACCCCTCCACTTT	CASSRDRESSYNSPLHF
NA	TRBV19	TRBD1	TRBJ1-3	TGTGCCAGTAGTATTCTCGGACAGGCCTCTGGAAACACCATATATTTT	CASSILGQASGNTIYF
NA	TRBV6-5	NA	TRBJ2-7	TGTGCCAGCATGGATGTGGGGGCTGGCCCCTACGAGCAGTACTTC	CASMDVGAGPYEQYF
NA	TRBV9	TRBD2	TRBJ2-3	TGTGCCAGCAGCGTAGCTGGGGGGGGGTTAGATACGCAGTATTTT	CASSVAGGGLDTQYF
few	TRBV5-1	NA	TRBJ1-2	TGCGCCAGCAGCTTGCAAGCTCTCTATGGCTACACCTTC	CASSLQALYGYTF
NA	TRBV2	NA	TRBJ1-2	TGTGCCAGCAGTCAGGGAATGGAAGGCTACACCTTC	CASSQGMEGYTF
NA	TRBV9	NA	TRBJ1-2	TGTGCCAGCAGCCCCGGGCAGGGAAGAACCTATGGCTACACCTTC	CASSPGQGRTYGYTF
few	TRBV28	NA	TRBJ2-5	TGTGCCAGCAGTCGGACAGATTCGTACTTC	CASSRTDSYF
NA	TRBV27	NA	TRBJ2-3	TGTGCCAGCAGTCTCCTAACTAGCTTGGATACGCAGTATTTT	CASSLLTSLDTQYF
NA	TRBV18	NA	TRBJ1-5	TGTGCCAGCTCAGCAACAGGGAACTATCAGCCCCAGCATTTT	CASSATGNYQPQHF
NA	TRBV28	TRBD1	TRBJ1-6	TGTGCCAGCAGCCAGGGGACAGGGCGGAATCCCCTCCACTTT	CASSQGTGRNPLHF
NA	TRBV5-6	TRBD1	TRBJ1-3	TGTGCCAGCTCGACAGGGTTCGGAAACACCATATATTTT	CASSTGFGNTIYF
NA	TRBV6-5	TRBD1	TRBJ1-2	TGTGCCAGCAGTTACGGGACAGGGGATTGGGATGGCTACACCTTC	CASSYGTGDWDGYTF
NA	TRBV3-1/TRBV3-2	TRBD2	TRBJ2-7	TGTGCCAGCAGCCCAGGCGGGAGCTCCTACGAGCAGTACTTC	CASSPGGSSYEQYF
NA	TRBV9	NA	TRBJ2-6	TGTGCCAGCACTGCTAGCTCTGGGGCCAACGTCCTGACTTTC	CASTASSGANVLTF
once	TRBV6-5	NA	TRBJ2-5	TGTGCCAGCAGTCAGGGAGGGGGAAGGGAGACCCAGTACTTC	CASSQGGGRETQYF
NA	TRBV3-1/TRBV3-2	NA	TRBJ1-2	TGTGCCAGCAGCGACTCCGGGGGCTATGGCTACACCTTC	CASSDSGGYGYTF
NA	TRBV2	TRBD1	TRBJ2-7	TGTGCCAGCAGTGTGAAAGGGGGCATGAGGGGTGGCGAGCAGTACTTC	CASSVKGGMRGGEQYF
NA	TRBV19	TRBD1	TRBJ2-3	TGTGCCAGTAGTACGGGACAGGGGTTCACAGATACGCAGTATTTT	CASSTGQGFTDTQYF
NA	TRBV18	TRBD2	TRBJ2-7	TGTGCCAGCTCACCCTCTAGCGGGGGGGCGGTCGAGCAGTACTTC	CASSPSSGGAVEQYF
NA	TRBV12-3/TRBV12-4	NA	TRBJ1-6	TGTGCCAGCAGCGAGCTTAATTCACCCCTCCACTTT	CASSELNSPLHF
NA	TRBV7-8	TRBD1	TRBJ1-2	TGTGCCAGCAGCTCATTAGGGACGTACAGGGGCGACGGCTACACCTTC	CASSSLGTYRGDGYTF
NA	TRBV9	NA	TRBJ1-2	TGTGCCAGCAGCCGCCAGGGGAGTGGCTACACCTTC	CASSRQGSGYTF
NA	TRBV2	TRBD1	TRBJ1-1	TGTGCCAGCAGGTCCCCCAGGGGGCTCGACACTGAAGCTTTCTTT	CASRSPRGLDTEAFF
NA	TRBV30	TRBD1	TRBJ1-1	TGTGCCTGGGACAGGGAGGTGTCCACTGAAGCTTTCTTT	CAWDREVSTEAFF
NA	TRBV3-1/TRBV3-2	TRBD2	TRBJ2-5	TGTGCCAGCAGCCTGGGACTAGCGCGGGGGAAAGAGACCCAGTACTTC	CASSLGLARGKETQYF